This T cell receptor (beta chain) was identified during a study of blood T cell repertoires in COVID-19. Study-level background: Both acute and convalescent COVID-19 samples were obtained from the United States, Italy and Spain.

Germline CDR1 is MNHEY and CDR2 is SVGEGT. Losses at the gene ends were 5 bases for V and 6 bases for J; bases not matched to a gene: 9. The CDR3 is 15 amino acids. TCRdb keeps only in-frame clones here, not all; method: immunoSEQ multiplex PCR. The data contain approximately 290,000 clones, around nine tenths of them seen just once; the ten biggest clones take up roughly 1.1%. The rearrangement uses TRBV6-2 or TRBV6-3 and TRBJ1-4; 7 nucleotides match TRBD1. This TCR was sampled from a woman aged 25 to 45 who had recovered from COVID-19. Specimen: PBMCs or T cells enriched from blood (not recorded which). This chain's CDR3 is CASSTRQGMDEKLFF. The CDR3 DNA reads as TGTGCCAGCAGTACCCGACAGGGAATGGATGAAAAACTGTTTTTT.